A selection of T cell receptor beta chains follows, all from one sample in a study of blood T cell repertoires in COVID-19. TCRdb's copy holds only in-frame clones and misses some; the assay was immunoSEQ multiplex PCR. Of some 400,000 clones listed, around 87% are singletons. The source material was peripheral blood. These receptors were collected from a woman aged 60-75 years with COVID-19, enrolled during active disease. Both conserved end residues are part of each CDR3. A D gene is named only where the DNA matches it firmly. Only some rows state a clone size, as once, few, many or a class for expanded clones.

length: 16
D: NA
V: TRBV28
size: NA
J: TRBJ2-5
CDR3: CASSLSNPAVQETQYF
DNA: TGTGCCAGCAGTTTAAGTAACCCGGCGGTCCAAGAGACCCAGTACTTC

length: 15
D: NA
V: TRBV3-1/TRBV3-2
size: few
J: TRBJ1-2
CDR3: CASSQGGPGARGYTF
DNA: TGTGCCAGCAGCCAGGGGGGGCCGGGGGCGCGTGGCTACACCTTC

length: 13
D: TRBD1
V: TRBV28
size: NA
J: TRBJ1-1
CDR3: CASRTDRATEAFF
DNA: TGTGCCAGCAGAACGGACAGGGCCACTGAAGCTTTCTTT

length: 16
D: NA
V: TRBV5-4
size: NA
J: TRBJ2-2
CDR3: CASSLNPLAGTGELFF
DNA: TGTGCCAGCAGCTTGAATCCCCTGGCGGGCACCGGGGAGCTGTTTTTT

length: 15
D: NA
V: TRBV25-1
size: NA
J: TRBJ1-1
CDR3: CASSLERGLSTEAFF
DNA: TGTGCCAGCAGTCTTGAAAGGGGTTTGAGCACTGAAGCTTTCTTT

length: 17
D: NA
V: TRBV15
size: NA
J: TRBJ2-2
CDR3: CATQRAGTYMNTGELFF
DNA: TGTGCCACCCAGAGGGCAGGGACTTACATGAACACCGGGGAGCTGTTTTTT

length: 17
D: TRBD1
V: TRBV28
size: NA
J: TRBJ1-2
CDR3: CASSFRQGGLVNYGYTF
DNA: TGTGCCAGCAGTTTCCGACAGGGAGGTTTGGTGAACTATGGCTACACCTTC

length: 12
D: NA
V: TRBV29-1
size: NA
J: TRBJ2-1
CDR3: CSALFPLNEQFF
DNA: TGCAGCGCCCTCTTTCCCCTCAATGAGCAGTTCTTC

length: 17
D: TRBD2
V: TRBV4-1
size: NA
J: TRBJ2-1
CDR3: CASSHGVSAGGLNEQFF
DNA: TGCGCCAGCAGCCATGGTGTCTCGGCGGGGGGCCTCAATGAGCAGTTCTTC

length: 15
D: TRBD1
V: TRBV2
size: NA
J: TRBJ2-7
CDR3: CASSEDRVVSYEQYF
DNA: TGTGCCAGCAGCGAGGACAGGGTGGTCTCCTACGAGCAGTACTTC